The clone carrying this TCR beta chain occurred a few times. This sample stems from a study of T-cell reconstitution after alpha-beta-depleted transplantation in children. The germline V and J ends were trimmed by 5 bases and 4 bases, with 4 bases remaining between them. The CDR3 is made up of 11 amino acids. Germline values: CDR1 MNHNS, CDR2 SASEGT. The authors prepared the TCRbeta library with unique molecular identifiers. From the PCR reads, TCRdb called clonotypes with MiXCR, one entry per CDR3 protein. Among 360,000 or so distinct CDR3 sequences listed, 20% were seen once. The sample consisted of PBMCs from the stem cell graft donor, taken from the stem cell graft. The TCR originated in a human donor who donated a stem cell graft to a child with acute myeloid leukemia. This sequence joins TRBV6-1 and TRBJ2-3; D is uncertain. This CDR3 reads CASSRPDTQYF. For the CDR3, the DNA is TGTGCCAGCAGTAGACCAGATACGCAGTATTTT.